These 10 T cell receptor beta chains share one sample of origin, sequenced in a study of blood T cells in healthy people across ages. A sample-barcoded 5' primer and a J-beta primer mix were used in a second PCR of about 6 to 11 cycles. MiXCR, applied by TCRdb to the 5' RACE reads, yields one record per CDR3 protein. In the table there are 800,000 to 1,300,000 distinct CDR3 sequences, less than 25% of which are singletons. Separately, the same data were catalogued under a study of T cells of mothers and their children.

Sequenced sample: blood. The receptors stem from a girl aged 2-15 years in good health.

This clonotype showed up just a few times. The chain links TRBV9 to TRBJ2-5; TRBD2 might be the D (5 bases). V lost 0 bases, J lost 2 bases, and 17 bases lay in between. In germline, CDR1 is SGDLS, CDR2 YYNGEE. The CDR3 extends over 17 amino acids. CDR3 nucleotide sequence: TGTGCCAGCAGCGTAGTATCGGACTTGATAGGGCAAGAGACCCAGTACTTC. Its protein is CASSVVSDLIGQETQYF.

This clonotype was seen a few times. Here the CDR3 DNA reads TGTGCCAGCTCACCACCAGGGGTCCAAGAGACCCAGTACTTC. It is translated as CASSPPGVQETQYF. The V gene is TRBV18, the J gene TRBJ2-5, with D possibly TRBD1 on 5 matching bases. Trimming took 0 bases from V and 1 from J, leaving 6 bases between them. CDR1 and CDR2 from the germline V gene are KGHSH and LQKENI. CDR3 length: 14 amino acids.

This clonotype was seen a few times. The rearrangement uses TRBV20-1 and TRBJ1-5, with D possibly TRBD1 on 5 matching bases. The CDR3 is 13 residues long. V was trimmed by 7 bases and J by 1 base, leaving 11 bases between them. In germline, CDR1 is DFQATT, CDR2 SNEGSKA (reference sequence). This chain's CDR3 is CSGFQGSNQPQHF. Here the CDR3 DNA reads TGCAGTGGGTTTCAGGGAAGCAATCAGCCCCAGCATTTT.

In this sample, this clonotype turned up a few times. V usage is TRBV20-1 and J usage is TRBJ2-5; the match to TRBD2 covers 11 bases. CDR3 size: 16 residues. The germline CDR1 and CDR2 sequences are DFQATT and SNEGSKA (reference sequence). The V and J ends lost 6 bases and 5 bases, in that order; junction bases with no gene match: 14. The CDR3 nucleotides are TGCAGTGCGCTAATAGCGGGGGGGCTTCCGGGCGAGACCCAGTACTTC. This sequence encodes CSALIAGGLPGETQYF.

The CDR3 reads CASSSGTSGVTEEYF. The CDR3 DNA reads TGTGCCAGCAGTTCCGGGACTAGCGGGGTCACAGAGGAGTACTTC. The chain is built from TRBV28 and TRBJ2-7, with TRBD2 matching 13 bases. Germline V gene data show CDR1 as MDHEN and CDR2 as SYDVKM. V shed 4 bases, J shed 11 bases, and the junction held 11 bases outside the gene matches. The length of the CDR3 is 15 residues. Filled out from reference TRBV28 and TRBJ2-7, the complete variable domain reads DVKVTQSSRYLVKRTGEKVFLECVQDMDHENMFWYRQDPGLGLRLIYFSYDVKMKEKGDIPEGYSVSREKKERFSLILESASTNQTSMYLCASSSGTSGVTEEYFGPGTRLTVT.

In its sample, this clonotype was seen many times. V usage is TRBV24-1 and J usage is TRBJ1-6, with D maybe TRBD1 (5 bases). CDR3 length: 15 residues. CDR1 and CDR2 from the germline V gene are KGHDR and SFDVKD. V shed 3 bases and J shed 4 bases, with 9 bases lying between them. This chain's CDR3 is CATSDGTAYNSPLHF. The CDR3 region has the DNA TGTGCCACCAGTGATGGGACGGCTTATAATTCACCCCTCCACTTT.

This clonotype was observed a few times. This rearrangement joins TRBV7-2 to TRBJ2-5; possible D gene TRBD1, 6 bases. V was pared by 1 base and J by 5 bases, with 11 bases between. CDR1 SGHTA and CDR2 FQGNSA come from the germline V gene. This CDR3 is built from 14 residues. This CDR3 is CASSLGDNFETQYF. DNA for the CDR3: TGTGCCAGCAGCTTAGGGGACAACTTTGAGACCCAGTACTTC.

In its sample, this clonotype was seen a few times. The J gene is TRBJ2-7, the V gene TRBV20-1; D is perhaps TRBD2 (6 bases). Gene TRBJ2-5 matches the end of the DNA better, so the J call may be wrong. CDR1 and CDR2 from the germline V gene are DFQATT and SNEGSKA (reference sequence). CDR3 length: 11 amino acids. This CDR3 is CSLGGKETQYF. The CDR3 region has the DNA TGCAGCCTCGGGGGAAAAGAGACCCAGTACTTC.

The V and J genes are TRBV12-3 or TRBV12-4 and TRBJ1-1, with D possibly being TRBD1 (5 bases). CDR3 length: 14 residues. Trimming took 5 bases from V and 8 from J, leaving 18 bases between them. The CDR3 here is CASSGGAKGEEAFF. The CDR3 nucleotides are TGTGCCAGCAGTGGGGGTGCGAAGGGAGAGGAAGCTTTCTTT.

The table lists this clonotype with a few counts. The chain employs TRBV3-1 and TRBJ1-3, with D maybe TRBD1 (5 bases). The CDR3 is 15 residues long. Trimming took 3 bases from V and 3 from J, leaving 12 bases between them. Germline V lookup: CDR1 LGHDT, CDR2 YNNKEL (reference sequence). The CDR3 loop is CASSHPGSHGNTIYF. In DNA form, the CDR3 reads TGTGCCAGCAGCCATCCAGGGTCGCATGGAAACACCATATATTTT.